This TCR beta chain was sequenced in a study of cytomegalovirus exposure and HLA in healthy donors. Findings and limits, study-wide: In a later analysis, most CMV-associated TCR beta chains appeared HLA-restricted. An analysis done earlier found most TCR beta V segments productive about 87% or about 30% of the time. Researchers counted some 150 TCR beta chains as cytomegalovirus-associated. In a later analysis, HLA-associated TCR beta chains were more clonally expanded than equally common others.

The PCR employed 60 Vbeta primers together with 13 Jbeta primers. The assay was immunoSEQ multiplex PCR, and TCRdb's table has in-frame clones only and misses some. The repertoire consists of 200,000 to 250,000 clones, with approximately 68% occurring once and the leading ten covering 1.5% to 2%. Remarks on this clone: Its antigen remains unidentified.

The CDR3 length is 17 residues. Germline assignment: CDR1 MGHRA and CDR2 YSYEKL. The ends lost 2 bases at V and 0 bases at J; junction bases unmatched: 9. The clonotype originates from a woman in her twenties or thirties in good health and CMV-seronegative. Specimen: PBMCs. This chain connects TRBV4-1 to TRBJ1-1; 7 bases line up with TRBD1. CDR3 coding DNA: TGCGCCAGCAGCCAATACTCCGGGACAGACATGAACACTGAAGCTTTCTTT. Encoded protein: CASSQYSGTDMNTEAFF.